The 19 T cell receptor beta chains in this list originate from one sample, sequenced in a study of post-analysis software for immune sequencing data. Study-level points and caveats: In patients, TRBV5-6, TRBV5-1 and TRBV20-1 belonged to five or six TRBV segments found more frequently than in controls.

TCR beta cDNA libraries included unique molecular identifiers. TCRdb called the PCR reads again in MiXCR, with one record for every CDR3 protein. This table holds roughly 570,000 distinct CDR3 sequences, about a third found once. Their recognized antigens are unknown. Specimen: blood. The receptors come from a girl aged 2 to 17 with multiple sclerosis.

The chain's CDR3 is CSATSKAGATTDTQYF. The CDR3 nucleotides read TGCAGTGCTACCTCCAAAGCGGGGGCCACCACAGATACGCAGTATTTT. The chain has TRBV20-1 and TRBJ2-3; 8 bases line up with TRBD2. This CDR3 comprises 16 residues. Trimming removed 4 bases from V and 2 bases from J; junction bases left unmatched: 11. The V gene's germline CDR1 is DFQATT and CDR2 SNEGSKA (reference sequence).

The J gene is TRBJ2-5, the V gene TRBV12-3 or TRBV12-4; D unclear. The V and J ends lost 3 bases and 2 bases respectively, with 7 bases between them. The CDR3 is made up of 13 amino acids. CDR3 coding DNA: TGTGCCAGCAGTTTTAAAGCACAAGAGACCCAGTACTTC. This translates into CASSFKAQETQYF.

This sequence joins TRBV10-2 and TRBJ2-1; 8 bases agree with TRBD2. The CDR3 has 18 residues. The germline gives CDR1 WSHSY, CDR2 SAAADI. With V trimmed by 3 bases and J by 5 bases, 15 bases remained unmatched. CDR3 nucleotides: TGCGCCAGCAGTGATCTAAATCGAGGGCGGGGGGTCAACAATGAGCAGTTCTTC. Residues: CASSDLNRGRGVNNEQFF.

A few counts support this clonotype. The chain joins TRBV3-1 to TRBJ1-3, with D tentatively TRBD1 (5 bases). V was shortened by 0 bases and J by 0 bases, with 12 bases between the two germline ends. The V gene's germline CDR1 is LGHDT and CDR2 YNNKEL (reference sequence). The CDR3 has 17 residues. This CDR3 is CASSQDIPGSSGNTIYF. The CDR3 DNA is TGTGCCAGCAGCCAAGATATCCCAGGGAGCTCTGGAAACACCATATATTTT.

The chain recombines TRBV28 with TRBJ2-3; D uncertain. This CDR3 is built from 15 residues. The germline V gene encodes CDR1 MDHEN and CDR2 SYDVKM. The ends were cut back, 6 bases at V and 4 bases at J, with 17 bases in the middle. The CDR3 loop reads CASSRGRILADTQYF. For the CDR3, the DNA is TGTGCCAGCAGCCGCGGACGGATATTAGCAGATACGCAGTATTTT.

The chain has TRBV5-1 and TRBJ2-7; 7 bases map to TRBD1. J gave up 6 bases and V 2 bases, and 11 bases lay outside the gene matches. Germline V gene lookup returns CDR1 SGHRS and CDR2 YFSETQ. This CDR3 is 15 amino acids long. The CDR3 nucleotides read TGCGCCAGCAGCTTCCCGACAGGGCAAAACTCCGAGCAGTACTTC. Amino acid sequence: CASSFPTGQNSEQYF.

This clonotype was seen repeatedly, ten times or more. The J gene is TRBJ2-7, the V gene TRBV29-1; TRBD1 agrees at 7 bases. Trimming took 7 bases from V and 4 from J; bases not matched to a gene: 7. CDR1 SQVTM and CDR2 ANQGSEA come from the germline V gene. The CDR3 spans 12 residues. The DNA of the CDR3 is TGCAGCGCACGGGACAGCCCATACGAGCAGTACTTC. It translates to CSARDSPYEQYF.

The chain recombines TRBV5-1 with TRBJ2-6; 8 bases map to TRBD1. J gave up 0 bases and V 0 bases, and 5 bases lay outside the gene matches. In germline, CDR1 is SGHRS, CDR2 YFSETQ. The CDR3 is 18 residues long. CDR3 amino acids: CASSLEAGGGSGANVLTF. The CDR3 bases are TGCGCCAGCAGCTTGGAAGCAGGGGGCGGCTCTGGGGCCAACGTCCTGACTTTC.

V is TRBV10-3 and J is TRBJ2-7; D possibly corresponds to TRBD2 (6 bases). Germline V lookup: CDR1 ENHRY, CDR2 SYGVKD. The CDR3 sequence is 16 residues long. Trimming cost V 4 bases and J 0 bases, with 16 bases left between them. The CDR3 DNA is TGTGCCATCAGTGGAGGGGAGGACTACGGCTCCTACGAGCAGTACTTC. Its translation is CAISGGEDYGSYEQYF.

This clonotype was detected only a few times. J is TRBJ1-2 and V is TRBV6-2 or TRBV6-3, with D tentatively TRBD1 (5 bases). Germline loops: CDR1 MNHEY, CDR2 SVGEGT. V gave up 2 bases and J gave up 4 bases, with 11 bases separating them. This CDR3 has 14 residues. CDR3 DNA: TGTGCCAGCAGTTACGATGGGACCATCTATGGCTACACCTTC. This translates into CASSYDGTIYGYTF.

To note about this clonotype: An end of the junction differs from the germline gene, which may be a read error. This chain joins TRBV27 and TRBJ1-2; D is perhaps TRBD1 (6 bases). CDR1 MNHEY and CDR2 SMNVEV come from the germline V gene (reference sequence). CDR3 length: 15 amino acids. The CDR3: CASSSGTPVFSGYTF. CDR3 bases: TGTGCCAGTAGTTCCGGGACACCTGTCTTTAGTGGCTACACCTTC.

The chain employs TRBV11-2 and TRBJ1-6, with a weak D call TRBD1 (6 bases). The V gene's germline CDR1 is SGHAT and CDR2 FQNNGV. V was pared by 5 bases and J by 7 bases, with 18 bases between. The CDR3 runs to 16 residues. CDR3 protein: CASSEVGGANNSPLHF. CDR3 in DNA: TGTGCCAGCAGCGAAGTCGGGGGCGCGAACAATTCACCCCTCCACTTT.

This clonotype was seen many times. The chain carries TRBV4-1 and TRBJ2-1; possibly TRBD1 or TRBD2 for D (5 bases each). V was clipped by 4 bases and J by 12 bases, with 10 bases between them. The CDR3 length is 11 residues. Germline V CDR1 and CDR2: MGHRA, YSYEKL. DNA of the CDR3: TGCGCCAGCAGCCTGGGACGTGGGCAGTTCTTC. Translated, it gives CASSLGRGQFF.

This clonotype appeared a few times. The chain couples TRBV9 to TRBJ2-5, with D possibly matching TRBD1 (6 bases). Trimming stripped 0 bases from V and 5 bases from J, with 11 bases between. The CDR3 contains 14 residues. Germline CDR1 is SGDLS and CDR2 is YYNGEE. The CDR3 DNA reads TGTGCCAGCAGCGTAGGGGCAGGGGAGGAGACCCAGTACTTC. Encoded protein: CASSVGAGEETQYF.

V and J are TRBV9 and TRBJ1-1, with D possibly TRBD1 on 6 matching bases. Looked up from germline, CDR1 is SGDLS and CDR2 is YYNGEE. This CDR3 comprises 12 residues. With 4 bases removed from V and 7 bases from J, the gap between germline ends came to 11 bases. CDR3 nucleotide sequence: TGTGCCAGCAGCCCCCACAGGGATGAAGCTTTCTTT. Protein sequence: CASSPHRDEAFF.

This clonotype was recorded a few times. The genes are TRBV7-2 and TRBJ1-5; D is undetermined. Germline values: CDR1 SGHTA, CDR2 FQGNSA. Trimming pared 1 base from V and 5 bases from J, leaving 21 bases between. CDR3 size: 18 residues. The CDR3: CASSLGFISNRTYQPQHF. Written as DNA, the CDR3 is TGTGCCAGCAGCTTAGGCTTCATCTCGAATCGAACATATCAGCCCCAGCATTTT. Supplemented by reference TRBV7-2 and TRBJ1-5, the full variable domain reads GAGVSQSPSNKVTEKGKDVELRCDPISGHTALYWYRQSLGQGLEFLIYFQGNSAPDKSGLPSDRFSAERTGGSVSTLTIQRTQQEDSAVYLCASSLGFISNRTYQPQHFGDGTRLSIL.

This clonotype was seen more than once but under ten times. This rearrangement joins TRBV3-1 to TRBJ2-5; 11 positions agree with TRBD2. Trimming cost V 5 bases and J 1 base; bases outside gene matches: 6. From germline, CDR1 is LGHDT and CDR2 YNNKEL (reference sequence). This CDR3 has 16 residues. The CDR3 coding sequence is TGTGCCAGCAGCGGGAGACTAGCGGGGACCCAAGAGACCCAGTACTTC. Its translation: CASSGRLAGTQETQYF.

The chain recombines TRBV13 with TRBJ2-5; D is undetermined. V lost 4 bases and J 5 bases, leaving 11 bases between the germline ends. The CDR3 length is 13 residues. Looked up from germline, CDR1 is PRHDT and CDR2 is FYEKMQ (reference sequence). CDR3 DNA: TGTGCCAGCAGCTACTCGTTCCTGGAGACCCAGTACTTC. Protein product: CASSYSFLETQYF. The variable domain in full, with the rest retrieved from reference TRBV13 and TRBJ2-5, is AAGVIQSPRHLIKEKRETATLKCYPIPRHDTVYWYQQGPGQDPQFLISFYEKMQSDKGSIPDRFSAQQFSDYHSELNMSSLELGDSALYFCASSYSFLETQYFGPGTRLLVL.

This clonotype appeared a few times. This chain uses TRBV12-3 or TRBV12-4 with TRBJ2-1; D gene unclear. The CDR3 sequence is 12 residues long. The V and J ends lost 2 bases and 10 bases respectively, with 9 bases between them. The CDR3 DNA follows: TGTGCCAGCAGTTTAACCCGGAAAGAGCAGTTCTTC. The encoded protein is CASSLTRKEQFF.